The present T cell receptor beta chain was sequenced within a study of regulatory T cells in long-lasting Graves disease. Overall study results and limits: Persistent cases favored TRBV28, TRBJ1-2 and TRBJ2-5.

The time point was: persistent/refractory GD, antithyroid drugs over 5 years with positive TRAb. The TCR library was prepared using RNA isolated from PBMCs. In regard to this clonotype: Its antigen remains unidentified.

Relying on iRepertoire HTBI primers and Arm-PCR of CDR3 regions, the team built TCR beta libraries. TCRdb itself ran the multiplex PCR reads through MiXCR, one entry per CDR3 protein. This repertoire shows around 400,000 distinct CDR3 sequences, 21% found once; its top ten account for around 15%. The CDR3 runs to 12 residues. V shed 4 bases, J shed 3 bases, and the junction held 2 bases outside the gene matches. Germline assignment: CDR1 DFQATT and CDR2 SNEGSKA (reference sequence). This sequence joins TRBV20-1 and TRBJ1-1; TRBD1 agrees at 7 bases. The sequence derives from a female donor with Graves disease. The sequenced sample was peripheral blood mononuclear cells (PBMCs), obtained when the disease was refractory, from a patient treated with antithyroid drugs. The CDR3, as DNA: TGCAGTGCTAAGGGGGCGCACACTGAAGCTTTCTTT. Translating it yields CSAKGAHTEAFF.